The rows below give T cell receptor beta chains drawn from one sample of a study of CD8+ T cells in alopecia areata. The data were produced by immunoSEQ multiplex PCR, yet TCRdb's version contains in-frame clones alone and is incomplete. Among 200,000 or so clones, 40% to 55% were seen once, and the ten largest hold approximately 2.4%. Material: CD4+ T cells sorted from blood, obtained at roughly week 36, from a patient treated with tofacitinib. The receptor set was obtained from a human donor with alopecia areata. Each CDR3 is given without its conserved first and last residue. The D gene is left open where the match is weak.

j_call: TRBJ2-3; v_call: TRBV19; d_call: TRBD2; cdr3_aa: ASRASGSTDTQY
j_call: TRBJ1-2; v_call: TRBV5-6; d_call: -; cdr3_aa: ASSLAASRGYGYT
j_call: TRBJ2-7; v_call: TRBV19; d_call: -; cdr3_aa: ASSPTGLYEQY
j_call: TRBJ2-3; v_call: TRBV29-1; d_call: -; cdr3_aa: SVVGGGREY
j_call: TRBJ1-2; v_call: TRBV15; d_call: -; cdr3_aa: ATSRDSYGYT
j_call: TRBJ2-7; v_call: TRBV28; d_call: -; cdr3_aa: ASSLTPRSSYEQY
j_call: TRBJ2-5; v_call: TRBV4-1; d_call: -; cdr3_aa: ASRQGTKEWETQY
j_call: TRBJ2-7; v_call: TRBV29-1; d_call: -; cdr3_aa: SVAEGSYEQY
j_call: TRBJ2-7; v_call: TRBV15; d_call: TRBD1; cdr3_aa: ATSSDRAEQY
j_call: TRBJ1-2; v_call: TRBV30; d_call: -; cdr3_aa: AYDGYGYT
j_call: TRBJ2-1; v_call: TRBV30; d_call: TRBD2; cdr3_aa: AWSVLSGRGYNEQF
j_call: -; v_call: TRBV30; d_call: TRBD1; cdr3_aa: AWTYGDRIYEQY
j_call: TRBJ2-2; v_call: TRBV29-1; d_call: -; cdr3_aa: SVAKNTGELF
j_call: TRBJ2-1; v_call: TRBV6-5; d_call: TRBD2; cdr3_aa: ASSFGLGQF
j_call: TRBJ2-7; v_call: TRBV28; d_call: -; cdr3_aa: ASSTLQGYEQY
j_call: TRBJ2-3; v_call: TRBV29-1; d_call: -; cdr3_aa: SVDEGGADTQY
j_call: TRBJ1-2; v_call: TRBV18; d_call: TRBD1; cdr3_aa: ASSHGTGTNRNYGYT
j_call: TRBJ2-5; v_call: TRBV29-1; d_call: -; cdr3_aa: SVEDRETQY
j_call: TRBJ2-4; v_call: TRBV2; d_call: -; cdr3_aa: ASNKENIQY
j_call: TRBJ1-1; v_call: TRBV29-1; d_call: -; cdr3_aa: SVATKNTEAF
j_call: TRBJ2-5; v_call: TRBV5-1; d_call: TRBD2; cdr3_aa: ASRRTVGGSQETQY
j_call: TRBJ1-1; v_call: TRBV9; d_call: TRBD1; cdr3_aa: ASSVTGGFTEAF
j_call: TRBJ1-4; v_call: TRBV30; d_call: -; cdr3_aa: AWSPGGSRSEKLF
j_call: TRBJ2-7; v_call: TRBV28; d_call: -; cdr3_aa: ASRSEREFYEQY
j_call: TRBJ2-1; v_call: TRBV5-1; d_call: -; cdr3_aa: ASSLAGGRSDEQF
j_call: TRBJ2-7; v_call: TRBV9; d_call: TRBD1; cdr3_aa: ASSVAGQGKLWEQY
j_call: TRBJ2-1; v_call: TRBV2; d_call: TRBD1; cdr3_aa: ASSPGQGDEQF
j_call: TRBJ1-1; v_call: TRBV2; d_call: TRBD1; cdr3_aa: AIKTGSNTEAF
j_call: TRBJ2-1; v_call: TRBV30; d_call: -; cdr3_aa: AWSVRNEQF
j_call: TRBJ2-5; v_call: TRBV2; d_call: -; cdr3_aa: ASSVGRETQY
j_call: TRBJ2-5; v_call: TRBV15; d_call: -; cdr3_aa: ATSRGGGQETQY
j_call: TRBJ1-1; v_call: TRBV5-1; d_call: -; cdr3_aa: ASSLESGRTEAF
j_call: TRBJ2-1; v_call: TRBV6-5; d_call: TRBD2; cdr3_aa: ASGRGPYNEQF
j_call: TRBJ1-1; v_call: TRBV15; d_call: -; cdr3_aa: ATSQGGNTEAF
j_call: TRBJ2-1; v_call: TRBV4-1; d_call: -; cdr3_aa: ASRDWHNEQF
j_call: TRBJ1-2; v_call: TRBV29-1; d_call: -; cdr3_aa: SAGTNYGYT
j_call: TRBJ2-2; v_call: TRBV7-3; d_call: -; cdr3_aa: ASSSDELF
j_call: TRBJ2-5; v_call: TRBV7-2; d_call: -; cdr3_aa: ASSFKETQY
j_call: TRBJ2-5; v_call: TRBV29-1; d_call: -; cdr3_aa: SGFADQETQY
j_call: TRBJ2-1; v_call: TRBV7-2; d_call: -; cdr3_aa: ASTRGVGLGNEQF
j_call: TRBJ2-5; v_call: TRBV5-1; d_call: -; cdr3_aa: ASSLGPGAETQY
j_call: TRBJ2-4; v_call: TRBV6-5; d_call: TRBD1; cdr3_aa: ATGGSQNIQY
j_call: TRBJ2-3; v_call: TRBV7-2; d_call: TRBD2; cdr3_aa: ASSLRTSGSGDTQY
j_call: TRBJ1-5; v_call: TRBV15; d_call: -; cdr3_aa: ATSSRKKSNQPQH